One T cell receptor beta chain is described in this entry. The antigen is not known. The source of the sample is a study of OX40 agonist ivuxolimab in advanced cancers. Across the study: Patients received the agonistic anti-OX40 (CD134) antibody ivuxolimab. Treatment received earlier with anti-PD-1, anti-PD-L1 or anti-CTLA-4 agents was allowed, and over 30% had some.

General study points: At 0.1 to 3.0 mg/kg and by week 6, clonal expansion occurred in CD4+ and CD8+ blood T cells. Some nonresponders additionally presented with little normalized T-cell clonal expansion.

This CDR3 has 14 amino acids. The germline V gene has CDR1 SGDLS and CDR2 YYNGEE. Trimming pared 1 base from V and 2 bases from J, leaving 8 bases between. Profiling relied on immunoSEQ multiplex PCR, and the TCRdb table lists in-frame clones only, not all of them. Here the sample spans 50,000 to 70,000 clones, roughly 85% being singletons. Sequences were derived from CD4+ or CD8+ T cells sorted from blood, sampled in a trial of the OX40 agonist ivuxolimab. The origin of this receptor is an adult with an advanced solid tumor such as melanoma, head and neck, liver or kidney cancer. The chain has TRBV9 and TRBJ2-3; either TRBD1 or TRBD2 may supply D (6 bases each). The CDR3 DNA reads as TGTGCCAGCAGCGTAAGGGGGGACACAGATACGCAGTATTTT. It codes for CASSVRGDTDTQYF.